The subject of this entry is one T cell receptor (beta chain). Its antigen is not known. TCRdb reprocessed the reads via MiXCR and lists one record per CDR3 protein. Of about 920,000 distinct CDR3 sequences in the sample, about a third were seen once. Trimming took 2 bases from V and 2 from J, leaving 10 bases between them. Germline V gives CDR1 PRHDT, CDR2 FYEKMQ (reference sequence). CDR3 length equals 15 residues. The data originate from a study of T cell repertoires in cytomegalovirus infection. Study-level information: The study used recently identified HLA-C-restricted and well-studied HLA-B-restricted CMV epitopes.

The receptor's source is a human donor in good health (CMV status not recorded). Some clones in this sample may be carry-over from other donors' samples. V usage is TRBV13 and J usage is TRBJ1-5, with a tentative D call TRBD1 (5 bases). Specimen: cultured CD8+ T cells from PBMCs, collected from culture after CMV antigen stimulation. CDR3 nucleotides: TGTGCCAGCAGCTTAAGGGGATTTGGCAATCAGCCCCAGCATTTT. Residues: CASSLRGFGNQPQHF. Supplemented by reference TRBV13 and TRBJ1-5, the full variable domain reads AAGVIQSPRHLIKEKRETATLKCYPIPRHDTVYWYQQGPGQDPQFLISFYEKMQSDKGSIPDRFSAQQFSDYHSELNMSSLELGDSALYFCASSLRGFGNQPQHFGDGTRLSIL.